Included here is one TCR beta chain sequence, with context. The CDR3 consists of 19 residues. This sample is part of a study of blood T cell repertoires in COVID-19. Study-wide context: Italy, Spain and the United States were the sources of the convalescent and acute COVID-19 samples. PBMCs, B-cell-depleted T cells, or T cells were the source of the cDNA or gDNA that made up the material.

Original processing methods: Amplification of reference gene primers was used by the study to estimate nucleated cell counts. Repertoires were generated with immunoSEQ multiplex PCR, while TCRdb's copy carries only in-frame clones and drops some. That table furnishes V, J and clone size, whereas the DNA furnished D and trimming. In the table there are fewer than 200,000 clones, about four fifths of which are singletons. This chain joins TRBV21-1 and TRBJ2-2; TRBD2 reflects the table's D call only, with no check against the DNA. TRBV21-1 is shown as a pseudogene. This receptor was identified in a man aged 60-69 years with acute or convalescent COVID-19. What was sequenced was peripheral blood. For the CDR3, the DNA is TGTGCCAGCAGCAACGCACCTCCCCGGGGGGCGAGGAACACCGGGGAGCTGTTTTTT. This gives the protein CASSNAPPRGARNTGELFF.